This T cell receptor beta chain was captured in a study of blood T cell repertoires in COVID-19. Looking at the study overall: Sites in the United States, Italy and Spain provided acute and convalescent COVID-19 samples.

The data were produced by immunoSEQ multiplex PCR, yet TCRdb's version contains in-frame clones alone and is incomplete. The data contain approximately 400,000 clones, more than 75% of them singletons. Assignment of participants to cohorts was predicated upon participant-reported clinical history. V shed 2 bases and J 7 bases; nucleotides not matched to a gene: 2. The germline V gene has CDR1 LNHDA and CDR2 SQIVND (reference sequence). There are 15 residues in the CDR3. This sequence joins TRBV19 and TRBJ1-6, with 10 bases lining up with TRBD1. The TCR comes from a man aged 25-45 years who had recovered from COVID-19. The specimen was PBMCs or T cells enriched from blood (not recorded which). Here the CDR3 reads CASSISDRGNSPLHF. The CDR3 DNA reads TGTGCCAGTAGTATATCGGACAGGGGGAATTCACCCCTCCACTTT.